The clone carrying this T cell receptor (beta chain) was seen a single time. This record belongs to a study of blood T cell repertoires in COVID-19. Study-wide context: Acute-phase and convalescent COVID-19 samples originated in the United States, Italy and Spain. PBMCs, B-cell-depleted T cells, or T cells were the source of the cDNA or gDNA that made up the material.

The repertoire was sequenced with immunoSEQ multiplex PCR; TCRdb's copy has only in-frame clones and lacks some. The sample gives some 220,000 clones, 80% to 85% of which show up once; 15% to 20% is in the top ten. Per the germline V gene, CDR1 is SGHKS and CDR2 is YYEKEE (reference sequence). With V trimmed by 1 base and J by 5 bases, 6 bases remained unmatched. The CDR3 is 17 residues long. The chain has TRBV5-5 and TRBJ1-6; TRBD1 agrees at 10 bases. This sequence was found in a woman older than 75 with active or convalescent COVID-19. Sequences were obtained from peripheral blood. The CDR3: CASSLLGQGRHNSPLHF. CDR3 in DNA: TGTGCCAGCAGCTTGTTGGGACAGGGGAGACATAATTCACCCCTCCACTTT.